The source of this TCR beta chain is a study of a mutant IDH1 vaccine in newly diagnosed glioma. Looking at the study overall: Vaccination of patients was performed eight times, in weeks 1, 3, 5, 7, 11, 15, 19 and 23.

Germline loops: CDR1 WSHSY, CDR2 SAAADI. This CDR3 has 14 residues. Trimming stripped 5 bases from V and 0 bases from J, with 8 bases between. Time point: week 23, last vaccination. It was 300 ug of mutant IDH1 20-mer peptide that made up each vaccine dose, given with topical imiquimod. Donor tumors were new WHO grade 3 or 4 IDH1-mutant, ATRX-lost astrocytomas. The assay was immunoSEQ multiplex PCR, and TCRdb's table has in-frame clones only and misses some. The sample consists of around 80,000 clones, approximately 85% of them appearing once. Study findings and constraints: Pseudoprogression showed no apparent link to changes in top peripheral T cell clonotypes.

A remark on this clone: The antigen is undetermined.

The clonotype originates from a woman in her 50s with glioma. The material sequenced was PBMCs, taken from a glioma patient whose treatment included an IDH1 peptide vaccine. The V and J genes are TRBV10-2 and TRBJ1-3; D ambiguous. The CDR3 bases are TGCGCCAGCAGTATGGCAAGCTCTGGAAACACCATATATTTT. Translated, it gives CASSMASSGNTIYF.